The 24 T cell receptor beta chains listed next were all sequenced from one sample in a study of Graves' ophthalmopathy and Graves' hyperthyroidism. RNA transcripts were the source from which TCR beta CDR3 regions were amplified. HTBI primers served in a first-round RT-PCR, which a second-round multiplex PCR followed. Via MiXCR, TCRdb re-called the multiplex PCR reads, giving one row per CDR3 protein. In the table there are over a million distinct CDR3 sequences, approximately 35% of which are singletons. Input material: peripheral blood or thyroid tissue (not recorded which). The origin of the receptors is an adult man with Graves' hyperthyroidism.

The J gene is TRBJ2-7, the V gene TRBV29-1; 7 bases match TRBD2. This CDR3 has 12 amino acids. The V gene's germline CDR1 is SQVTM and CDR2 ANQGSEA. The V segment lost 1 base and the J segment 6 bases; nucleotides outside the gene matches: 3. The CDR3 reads CSVEGGTTEQYF. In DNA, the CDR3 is TGCAGCGTTGAAGGCGGGACTACCGAGCAGTACTTC.

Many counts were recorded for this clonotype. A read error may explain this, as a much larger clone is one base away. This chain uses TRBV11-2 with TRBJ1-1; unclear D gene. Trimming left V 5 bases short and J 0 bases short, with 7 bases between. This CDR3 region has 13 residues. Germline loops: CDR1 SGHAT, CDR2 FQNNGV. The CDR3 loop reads CASSATLNTEAFF. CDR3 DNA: TGTGCCAGCAGCGCGACATTGAACACTGAAGCTTTCTTT.

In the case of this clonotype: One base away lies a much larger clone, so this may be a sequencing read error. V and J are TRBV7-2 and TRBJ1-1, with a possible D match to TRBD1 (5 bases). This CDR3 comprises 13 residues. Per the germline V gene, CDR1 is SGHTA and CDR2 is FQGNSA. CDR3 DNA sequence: TGTGCCAGTAGCTGGGGGGGGTACACTGAAGCTTTCTTT. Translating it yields CASSWGGYTEAFF.

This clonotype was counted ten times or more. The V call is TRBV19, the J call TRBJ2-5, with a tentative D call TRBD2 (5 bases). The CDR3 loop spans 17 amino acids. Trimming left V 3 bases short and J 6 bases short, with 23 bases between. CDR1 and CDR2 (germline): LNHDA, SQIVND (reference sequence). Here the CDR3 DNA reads TGTGCCAGTAGTATCGCCTTATTTGGGTCAGAGCGGCAGACCCAGTACTTC. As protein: CASSIALFGSERQTQYF. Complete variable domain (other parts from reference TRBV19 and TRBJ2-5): DGGITQSPKYLFRKEGQNVTLSCEQNLNHDAMYWYRQDPGQGLRLIYYSQIVNDFQKGDIAEGYSVSREKKESFPLTVTSAQKNPTAFYLCASSIALFGSERQTQYFGPGTRLLVL.

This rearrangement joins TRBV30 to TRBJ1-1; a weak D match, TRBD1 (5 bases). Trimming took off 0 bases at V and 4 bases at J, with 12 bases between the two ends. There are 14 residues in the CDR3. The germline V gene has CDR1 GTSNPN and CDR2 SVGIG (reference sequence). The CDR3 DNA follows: TGTGCCTGGAGTGTGTCCGCGGGGGGCACTGAAGCTTTCTTT. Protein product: CAWSVSAGGTEAFF.

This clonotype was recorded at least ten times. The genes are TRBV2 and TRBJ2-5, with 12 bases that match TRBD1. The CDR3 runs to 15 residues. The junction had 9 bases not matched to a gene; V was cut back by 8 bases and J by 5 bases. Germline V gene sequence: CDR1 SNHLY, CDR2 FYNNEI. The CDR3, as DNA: TGTGCCAGCCCTAGGGACAGGGGGCAAAGGGAGACCCAGTACTTC. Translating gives CASPRDRGQRETQYF.

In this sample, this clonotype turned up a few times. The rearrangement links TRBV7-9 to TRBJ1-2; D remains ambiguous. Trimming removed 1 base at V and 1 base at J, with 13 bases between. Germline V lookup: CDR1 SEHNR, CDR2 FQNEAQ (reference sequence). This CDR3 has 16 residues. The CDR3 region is CASSLVALSNNYGYTF. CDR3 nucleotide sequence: TGTGCCAGCAGCTTAGTAGCCCTATCAAATAACTATGGCTACACCTTC.

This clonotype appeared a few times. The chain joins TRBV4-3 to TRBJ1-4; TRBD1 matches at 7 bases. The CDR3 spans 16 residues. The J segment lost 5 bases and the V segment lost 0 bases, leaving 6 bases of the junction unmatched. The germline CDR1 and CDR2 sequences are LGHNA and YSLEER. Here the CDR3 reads CASSQEPVTGNEKLFF. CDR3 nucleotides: TGCGCCAGCAGCCAAGAACCCGTGACAGGGAATGAAAAACTGTTTTTT.

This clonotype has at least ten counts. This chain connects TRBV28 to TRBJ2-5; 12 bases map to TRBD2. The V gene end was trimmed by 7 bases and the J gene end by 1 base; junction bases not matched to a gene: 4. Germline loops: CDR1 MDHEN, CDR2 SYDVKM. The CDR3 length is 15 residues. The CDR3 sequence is CASTTSGRSQETQYF. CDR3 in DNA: TGTGCCAGCACAACTAGCGGGAGGTCCCAAGAGACCCAGTACTTC.

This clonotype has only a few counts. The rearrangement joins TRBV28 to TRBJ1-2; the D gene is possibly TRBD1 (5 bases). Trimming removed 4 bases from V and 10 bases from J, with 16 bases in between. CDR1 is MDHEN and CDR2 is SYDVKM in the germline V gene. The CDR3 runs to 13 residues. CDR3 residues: CASSSLLTVSYTF. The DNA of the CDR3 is TGTGCCAGCAGTTCCCTCTTGACAGTTTCCTACACCTTC.

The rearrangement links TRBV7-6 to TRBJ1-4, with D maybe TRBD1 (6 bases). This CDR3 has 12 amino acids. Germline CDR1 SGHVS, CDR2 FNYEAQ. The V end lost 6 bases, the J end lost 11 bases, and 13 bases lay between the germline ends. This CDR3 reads CASRPLQGKLFF. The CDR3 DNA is TGTGCCAGCAGACCCCTCCAGGGGAAACTGTTTTTT.

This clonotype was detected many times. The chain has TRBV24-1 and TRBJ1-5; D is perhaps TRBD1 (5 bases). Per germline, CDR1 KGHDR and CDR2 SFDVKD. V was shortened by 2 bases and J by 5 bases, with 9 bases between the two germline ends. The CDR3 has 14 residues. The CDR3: CATSDWGDDQPQHF. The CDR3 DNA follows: TGTGCCACCAGTGATTGGGGGGACGATCAGCCCCAGCATTTT.

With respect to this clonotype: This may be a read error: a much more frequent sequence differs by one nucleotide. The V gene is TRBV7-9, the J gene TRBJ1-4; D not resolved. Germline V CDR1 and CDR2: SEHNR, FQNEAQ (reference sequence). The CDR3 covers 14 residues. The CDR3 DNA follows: TGTGCCAGCAGCTTTACCCCGGGGAATGAAAGACTGTTTTTT. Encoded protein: CASSFTPGNERLFF.

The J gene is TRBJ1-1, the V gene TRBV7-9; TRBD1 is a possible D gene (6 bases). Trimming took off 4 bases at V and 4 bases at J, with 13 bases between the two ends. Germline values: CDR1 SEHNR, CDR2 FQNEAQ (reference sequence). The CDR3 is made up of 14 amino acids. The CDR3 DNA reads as TGTGCCAGCAGCTCCTCAGGGGCCGGCACTGAAGCTTTCTTT. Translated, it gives CASSSSGAGTEAFF.

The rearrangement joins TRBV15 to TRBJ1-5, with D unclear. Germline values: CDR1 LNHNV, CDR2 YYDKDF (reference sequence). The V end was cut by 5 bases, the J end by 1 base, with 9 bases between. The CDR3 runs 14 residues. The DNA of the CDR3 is TGTGCCACCAGCGGCCCAGGCAGCAATCAGCCCCAGCATTTT. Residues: CATSGPGSNQPQHF.

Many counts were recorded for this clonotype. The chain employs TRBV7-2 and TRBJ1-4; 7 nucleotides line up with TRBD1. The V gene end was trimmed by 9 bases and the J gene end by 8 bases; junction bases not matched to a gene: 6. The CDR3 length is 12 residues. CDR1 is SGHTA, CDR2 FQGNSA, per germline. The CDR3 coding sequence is TGTGCCAGTGGGGGGGACAGAGAAAAACTGTTTTTT. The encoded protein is CASGGDREKLFF.

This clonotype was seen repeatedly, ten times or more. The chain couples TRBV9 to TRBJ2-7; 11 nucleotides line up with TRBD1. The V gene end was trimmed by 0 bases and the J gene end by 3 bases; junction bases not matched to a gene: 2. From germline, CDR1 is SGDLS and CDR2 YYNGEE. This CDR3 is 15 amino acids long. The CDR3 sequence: CASSVAGTGGYEQYF. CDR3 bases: TGTGCCAGCAGCGTAGCGGGGACAGGGGGCTACGAGCAGTACTTC.

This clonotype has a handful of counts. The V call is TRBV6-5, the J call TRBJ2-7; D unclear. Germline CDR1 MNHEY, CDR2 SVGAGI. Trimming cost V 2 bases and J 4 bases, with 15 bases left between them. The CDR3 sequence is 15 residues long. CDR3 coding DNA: TGTGCCAGCAGTTACACCAGGAATATTTTGTACGAGCAGTACTTC. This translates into CASSYTRNILYEQYF.

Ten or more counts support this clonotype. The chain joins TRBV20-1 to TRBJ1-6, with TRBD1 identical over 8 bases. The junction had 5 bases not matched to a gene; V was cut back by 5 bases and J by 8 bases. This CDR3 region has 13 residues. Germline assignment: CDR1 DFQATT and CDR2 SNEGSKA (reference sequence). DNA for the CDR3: TGCAGTGCTTATGGACAGGGTGATTCACCCCTCCACTTT. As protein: CSAYGQGDSPLHF.

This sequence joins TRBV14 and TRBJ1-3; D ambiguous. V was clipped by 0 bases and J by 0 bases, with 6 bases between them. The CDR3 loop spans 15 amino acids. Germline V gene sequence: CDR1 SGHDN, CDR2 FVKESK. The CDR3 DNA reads TGTGCCAGCAGCCAAGAGGGTTCCTCTGGAAACACCATATATTTT. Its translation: CASSQEGSSGNTIYF.

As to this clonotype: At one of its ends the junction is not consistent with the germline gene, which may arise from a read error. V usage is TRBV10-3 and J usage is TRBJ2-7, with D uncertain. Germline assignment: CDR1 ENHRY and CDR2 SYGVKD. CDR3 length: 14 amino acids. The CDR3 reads CASSPHGWGYEQYF. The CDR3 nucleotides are TGTGCCAGCAGTCCCCACGGGTGGGGCTACGAGCAGTACTTC.

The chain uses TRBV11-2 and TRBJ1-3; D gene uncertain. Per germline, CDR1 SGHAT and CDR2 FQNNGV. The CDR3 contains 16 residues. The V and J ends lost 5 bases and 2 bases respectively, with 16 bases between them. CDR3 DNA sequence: TGTGCCAGCAGCCCAGAGGCAGGCGACCCTGGAAACACCATATATTTT. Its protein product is CASSPEAGDPGNTIYF.

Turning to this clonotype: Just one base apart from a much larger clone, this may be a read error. As DNA, the CDR3 is TGCAGTGCTAGTGGTGCGGGGGGAAGGCAGCCCCAGCATTTT. Translated: CSASGAGGRQPQHF. The rearrangement links TRBV20-1 to TRBJ1-5; a possible D gene is TRBD1 (5 bases). Looked up from germline, CDR1 is DFQATT and CDR2 is SNEGSKA (reference sequence). Trimming pared 3 bases from V and 7 bases from J, leaving 16 bases between. CDR3 size: 14 residues.

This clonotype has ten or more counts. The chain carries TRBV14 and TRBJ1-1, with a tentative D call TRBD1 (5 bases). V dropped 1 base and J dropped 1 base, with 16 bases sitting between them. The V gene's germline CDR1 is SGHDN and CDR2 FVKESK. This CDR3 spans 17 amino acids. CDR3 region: CASSQVSTGIRNTEAFF. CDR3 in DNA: TGTGCCAGCAGCCAAGTATCTACAGGAATCCGGAACACTGAAGCTTTCTTT.